This TCR beta chain was sequenced during a study of T cells after yellow fever vaccination. Findings and caveats of the study: Detected again after the booster were most primary-vaccination clones, at nearly 97% CD4 and 80% to 90% CD8. FACS-sorted repertoires could contain abundant clonotypes contaminating from the bulk population.

Details on this clonotype: Its cognate antigen is unknown. Germline is not matched at one junction end, which may reflect a read error.

Germline loops: CDR1 SGHTA, CDR2 FQGTGA. This CDR3 is built from 16 residues. In making TCR cDNA, 5'RACE template switching added a universal primer site and UMIs to it. TCRdb reanalysed the 5' RACE reads using MiXCR and keeps one entry per CDR3 protein. The profile shows a few hundred thousand distinct CDR3 sequences, approximately 13% of them singletons. The V gene is TRBV7-3, the J gene TRBJ2-1; 8 bases agree with TRBD1. The TCR was taken from a man aged 25-40 years who received the YFV17D yellow fever vaccine. This specimen was CD4+ T cells sorted from PBMCs, taken 45 days after the yellow fever booster vaccination. The CDR3 nucleotides are TGTGCCAGCAGCATAACACAGGGGGTCTCCTACAATGAGCAGTTCTTC. Its translation: CASSITQGVSYNEQFF.